Below, one TCR beta chain is given with its context. The antigen remains unidentified. The entry originates in a study of OX40 agonist ivuxolimab in advanced cancers. Study-wide points: Fewer expanded clones were found on average in CD4+ than in CD8+ T cells. Some of the lowest clonal expansion was seen in partial responders at 0.1-3.0 mg/kg.

The table came from immunoSEQ multiplex PCR; TCRdb's copy has only in-frame clones and leaves some out. The sample records 35,000 to 45,000 clones, about 79% being singletons. Germline V gene sequence: CDR1 SEHNR, CDR2 FQNEAQ (reference sequence). V lost 7 bases to trimming and J lost 0 bases; unmatched junction nucleotides: 9. This CDR3 contains 16 residues. The sample was CD4+ or CD8+ T cells sorted from blood, taken in a trial of the OX40 agonist ivuxolimab. The chain couples TRBV7-9 to TRBJ2-5; 9 nucleotides line up with TRBD2. The receptor was derived from an adult with an advanced solid tumor such as melanoma, head and neck, liver or kidney cancer. The DNA for the CDR3 is TGTGCCAGCACCCCCCGGGGCGGGGGGGACCAAGAGACCCAGTACTTC. Its translation: CASTPRGGGDQETQYF.